This TCR beta chain is drawn from a study of T cells in Graves' hyperthyroidism and ophthalmopathy. Study findings and constraints: Within blood appeared most thyroid clonotypes that had expanded above 0.001. The model identified upcoming ophthalmopathy a median about six months ahead of onset.

This CDR3 is built from 14 residues. Between the trimmed V and J ends, which lost 8 bases and 7 bases, there was a span of 21 bases. Amplification of TCR beta CDR3 regions was performed using RNA transcripts as template. The study used the HTBI primer set for a first-round RT-PCR of the TCR CDR3. TCRdb re-called the multiplex PCR reads with MiXCR, one entry per CDR3 protein. This sample yields approximately 400,000 distinct CDR3 sequences, of which approximately 19% are seen a single time; 3% to 4% belongs to the top ten. With respect to this clonotype: Its target is unknown.

A lack of ophthalmopathy progression within 18 months defined stable Graves' hyperthyroidism. Newly diagnosed hyperthyroidism, duration under 2 months, in patients aged 18 to 65. The clonotype was recovered from a woman aged 18 to 35 with Graves' hyperthyroidism. The V gene is TRBV12-3 or TRBV12-4, the J gene TRBJ2-7, with D perhaps TRBD1 or TRBD2 (5 bases each). The sample consisted of blood. The CDR3 DNA sequence: TGTGCCAGCGACAGAGGCACGGGGCTACGAGAGCAGTACTTC. It specifies CASDRGTGLREQYF.